This T cell receptor beta chain was retrieved from a study of yellow fever vaccine responses in identical twins. Findings of the study overall: As reported, the vaccine T cell response of twins seemed partly convergent and partly personalized.

V lost 6 bases and J lost 1; bases outside the gene matches: 2. The CDR3 extends over 14 amino acids. MiXCR, run by TCRdb on the RT-PCR reads, gives a single entry per CDR3 protein. Of thousands of distinct CDR3 sequences listed, around 86% were seen once; the top ten hold 2.5% to 3.5%. As concerns this clonotype: Its target is unknown.

The sequenced sample was T cells from blood (PBMCs), unsorted or a sorted subset (not recorded which), obtained before or after yellow fever vaccination (not recorded which). This chain joins TRBV12-3 or TRBV12-4 and TRBJ2-3, with 9 bases lining up with TRBD1. This TCR was sampled from a young woman who received the yellow fever vaccine. CDR3 DNA sequence: TGTGCCAGCAGACAGGGGGCAGGCACAGATACGCAGTATTTT. Residues: CASRQGAGTDTQYF.